This TCR beta chain was retrieved from a study of cytomegalovirus exposure and HLA in healthy donors. General study findings and limits: Most TCR sequences were uncommon, yet certain public TCRs appeared in many donors.

About this clone: Antigen specificity is unknown.

Primers for the PCR totalled 60 Vbeta and 13 Jbeta. Here immunoSEQ multiplex PCR was the method, and the copy in TCRdb shows in-frame clones only, minus some. This table has about 160,000 clones, around 80% appearing once. This receptor was identified in a male donor in good health and CMV-seropositive. Specimen: PBMCs.

CDR3: CAWSYPGLAGGPAKNIQYF. The CDR3 DNA sequence: TGTGCCTGGAGTTACCCCGGACTAGCGGGAGGGCCAGCCAAAAACATTCAGTACTTC. V usage is TRBV30 and J usage is TRBJ2-4; TRBD2 agrees at 15 bases. Per germline, CDR1 GTSNPN and CDR2 SVGIG (reference sequence). The length of the CDR3 is 19 residues. Trimming removed 2 bases from V and 0 bases from J; junction bases left unmatched: 8.